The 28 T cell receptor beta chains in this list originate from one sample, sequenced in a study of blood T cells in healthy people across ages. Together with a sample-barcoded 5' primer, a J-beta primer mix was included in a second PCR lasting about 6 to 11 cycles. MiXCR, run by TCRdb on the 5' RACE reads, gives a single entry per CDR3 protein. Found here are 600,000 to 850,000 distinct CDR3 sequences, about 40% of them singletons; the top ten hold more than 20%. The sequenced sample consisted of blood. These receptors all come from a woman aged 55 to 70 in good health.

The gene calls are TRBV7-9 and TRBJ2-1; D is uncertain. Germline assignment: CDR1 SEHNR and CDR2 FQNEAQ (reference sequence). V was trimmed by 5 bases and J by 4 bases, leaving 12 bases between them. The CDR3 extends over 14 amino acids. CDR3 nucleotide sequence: TGTGCCAGCAGCGTGAACGACGGATACAATGAGCAGTTCTTC. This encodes CASSVNDGYNEQFF.

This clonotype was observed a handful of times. The CDR3, as DNA: TGCGCCAGCAGCACAGCTCAGGCGACGGGAGAGACCCAGTACTTC. Translated, it gives CASSTAQATGETQYF. The chain is built from TRBV5-1 and TRBJ2-5; unclear D gene. CDR1 SGHRS and CDR2 YFSETQ come from the germline V gene. The V end lost 4 bases, the J end lost 4 bases, and 17 bases lay between the germline ends. This CDR3 has 15 residues. The variable domain in full, with the rest retrieved from reference TRBV5-1 and TRBJ2-5, is KAGVTQTPRYLIKTRGQQVTLSCSPISGHRSVSWYQQTPGQGLQFLFEYFSETQRNKGNFPGRFSGRQFSNSRSEMNVSTLELGDSALYLCASSTAQATGETQYFGPGTRLLVL.

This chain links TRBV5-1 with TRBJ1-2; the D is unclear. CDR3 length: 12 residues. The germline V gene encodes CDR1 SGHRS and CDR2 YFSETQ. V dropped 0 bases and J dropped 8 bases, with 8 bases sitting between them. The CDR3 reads CASSLAEEGYTF. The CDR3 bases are TGCGCCAGCAGCTTGGCCGAGGAAGGCTACACCTTC. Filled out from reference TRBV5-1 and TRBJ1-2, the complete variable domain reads KAGVTQTPRYLIKTRGQQVTLSCSPISGHRSVSWYQQTPGQGLQFLFEYFSETQRNKGNFPGRFSGRQFSNSRSEMNVSTLELGDSALYLCASSLAEEGYTFGSGTRLTVV.

The CDR3 loop is CSAPGQVMGTEAFF. CDR3 in DNA: TGCAGTGCACCGGGACAGGTAATGGGGACTGAAGCTTTCTTT. The rearrangement uses TRBV20-1 and TRBJ1-1; 8 positions agree with TRBD1. V trimming: 6 bases; J trimming: 5 bases; junction bases outside the gene matches: 11. The length of the CDR3 is 14 residues. Germline lookup yields CDR1 DFQATT and CDR2 SNEGSKA (reference sequence).

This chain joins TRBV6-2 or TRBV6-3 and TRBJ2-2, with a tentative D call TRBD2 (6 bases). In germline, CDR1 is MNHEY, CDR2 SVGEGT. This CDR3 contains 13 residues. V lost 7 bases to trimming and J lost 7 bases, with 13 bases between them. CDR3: CASTIAEGGELFF. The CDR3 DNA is TGTGCCAGCACAATCGCGGAGGGCGGGGAGCTGTTTTTT.

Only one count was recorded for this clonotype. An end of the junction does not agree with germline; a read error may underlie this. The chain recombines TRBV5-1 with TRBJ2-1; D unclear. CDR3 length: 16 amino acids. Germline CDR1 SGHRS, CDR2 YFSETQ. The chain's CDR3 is CASSLEVESLGNGQFF. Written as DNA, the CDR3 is TGCGCCAGCAGCTTGGAGGTAGAGAGCCTCGGCAATGGGCAGTTCTTC. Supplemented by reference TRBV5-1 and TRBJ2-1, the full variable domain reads KAGVTQTPRYLIKTRGQQVTLSCSPISGHRSVSWYQQTPGQGLQFLFEYFSETQRNKGNFPGRFSGRQFSNSRSEMNVSTLELGDSALYLCASSLEVESLGNGQFFGPGTRLTVL.

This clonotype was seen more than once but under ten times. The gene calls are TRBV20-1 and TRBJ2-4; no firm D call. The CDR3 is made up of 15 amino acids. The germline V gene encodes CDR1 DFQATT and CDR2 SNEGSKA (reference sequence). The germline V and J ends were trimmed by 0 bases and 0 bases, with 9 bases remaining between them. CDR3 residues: CSARDSSQAKNIQYF. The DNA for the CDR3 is TGCAGTGCTAGAGATTCCAGCCAAGCCAAAAACATTCAGTACTTC.

DNA for the CDR3: TGTGCCAGCAGTACGAGGACAGTGGGATACACCTTC. Encoded protein: CASSTRTVGYTF. The chain links TRBV28 to TRBJ1-2, with D tentatively TRBD1 (6 bases). CDR1 and CDR2 (germline): MDHEN, SYDVKM. This CDR3 has 12 residues. Deletions cut 5 bases from V and 11 bases from J, with 15 bases between.

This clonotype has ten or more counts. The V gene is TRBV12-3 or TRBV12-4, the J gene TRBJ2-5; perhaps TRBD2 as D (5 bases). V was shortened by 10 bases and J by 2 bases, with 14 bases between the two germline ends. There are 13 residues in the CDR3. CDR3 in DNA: TGTGCCACGGGATTAGGATGGCAAGAGACCCAGTACTTC. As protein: CATGLGWQETQYF.

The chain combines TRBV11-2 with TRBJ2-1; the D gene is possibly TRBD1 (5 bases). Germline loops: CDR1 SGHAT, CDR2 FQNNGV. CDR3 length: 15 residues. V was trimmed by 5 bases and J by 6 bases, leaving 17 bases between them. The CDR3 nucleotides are TGTGCCAGCAGCCCACACGCAGGGTTAGGCAATGAGCAGTTCTTC. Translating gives CASSPHAGLGNEQFF.

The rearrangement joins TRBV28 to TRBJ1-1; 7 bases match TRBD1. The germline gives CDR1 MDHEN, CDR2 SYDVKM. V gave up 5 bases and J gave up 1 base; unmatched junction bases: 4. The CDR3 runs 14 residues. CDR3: CASSQDRRNTEAFF. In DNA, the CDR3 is TGTGCCAGCAGTCAGGACAGGAGGAACACTGAAGCTTTCTTT.

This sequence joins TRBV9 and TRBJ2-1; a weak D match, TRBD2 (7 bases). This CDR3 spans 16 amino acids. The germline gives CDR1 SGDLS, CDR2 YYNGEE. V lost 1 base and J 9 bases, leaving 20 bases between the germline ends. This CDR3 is CASSVRHGGGVAEQFF. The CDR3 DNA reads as TGTGCCAGCAGCGTAAGACACGGAGGGGGGGTGGCTGAGCAGTTCTTC.

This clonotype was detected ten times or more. The CDR3 coding sequence is TGCGCCAGCAGCTTGATTCGGGGTCCCCACGAGCAGTACTTC. Its translation: CASSLIRGPHEQYF. J is TRBJ2-7 and V is TRBV5-1; maybe TRBD2 (5 bases). The CDR3 extends over 14 amino acids. CDR1 and CDR2 from the germline V gene are SGHRS and YFSETQ. V was clipped by 1 base and J by 5 bases, with 13 bases between them.

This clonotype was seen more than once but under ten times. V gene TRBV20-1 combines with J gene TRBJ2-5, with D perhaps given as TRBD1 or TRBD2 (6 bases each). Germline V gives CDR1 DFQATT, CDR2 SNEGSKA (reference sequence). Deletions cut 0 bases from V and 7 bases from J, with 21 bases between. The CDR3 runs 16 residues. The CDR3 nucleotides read TGCAGTGCTAGAGATAGGGGGGCCGATTCCAAAGGGACCCAGTACTTC. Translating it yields CSARDRGADSKGTQYF.

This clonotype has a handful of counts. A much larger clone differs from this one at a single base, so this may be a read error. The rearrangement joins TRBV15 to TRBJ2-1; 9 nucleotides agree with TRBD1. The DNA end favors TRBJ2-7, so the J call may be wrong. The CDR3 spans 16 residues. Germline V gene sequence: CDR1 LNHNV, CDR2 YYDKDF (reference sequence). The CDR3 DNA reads TGTGCCACCACCAGAGGAGGGACAGGGCCCTACAATGAGCAGTACTTC. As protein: CATTRGGTGPYNEQYF.

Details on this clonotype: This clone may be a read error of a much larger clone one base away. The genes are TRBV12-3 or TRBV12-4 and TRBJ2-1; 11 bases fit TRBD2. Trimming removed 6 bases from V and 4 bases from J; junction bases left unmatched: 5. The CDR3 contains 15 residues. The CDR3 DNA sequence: TGTGCCAGCAGCACAACTAGCGGGGGATACAATGAGCAGTTCTTC. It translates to CASSTTSGGYNEQFF.

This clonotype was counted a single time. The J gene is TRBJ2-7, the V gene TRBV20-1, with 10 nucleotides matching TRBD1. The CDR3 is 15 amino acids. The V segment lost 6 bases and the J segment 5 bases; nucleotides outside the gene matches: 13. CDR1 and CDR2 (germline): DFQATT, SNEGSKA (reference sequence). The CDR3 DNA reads TGCAGTGCGCCCCCATCGGGACAGGGGAGGAACGAGCAGTACTTC. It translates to CSAPPSGQGRNEQYF.

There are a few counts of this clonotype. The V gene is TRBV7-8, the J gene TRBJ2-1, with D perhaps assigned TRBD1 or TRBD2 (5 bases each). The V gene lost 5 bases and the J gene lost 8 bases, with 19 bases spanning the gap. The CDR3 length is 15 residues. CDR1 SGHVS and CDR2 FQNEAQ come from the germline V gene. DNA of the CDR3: TGTGCCAGCAGCACCGGGTTCACCGGGGCGGATGAGCAGTTCTTC. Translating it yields CASSTGFTGADEQFF.

CDR3 sequence: CASQRDFDTGELFF. In nucleotides, the CDR3 is TGTGCCAGCCAACGGGACTTCGACACCGGGGAGCTGTTTTTT. This chain joins TRBV7-9 and TRBJ2-2; a possible D gene is TRBD2 (6 bases). CDR1 is SEHNR, CDR2 FQNEAQ, per germline (reference sequence). The CDR3 covers 14 residues. V dropped 8 bases and J dropped 3 bases, with 13 bases sitting between them.

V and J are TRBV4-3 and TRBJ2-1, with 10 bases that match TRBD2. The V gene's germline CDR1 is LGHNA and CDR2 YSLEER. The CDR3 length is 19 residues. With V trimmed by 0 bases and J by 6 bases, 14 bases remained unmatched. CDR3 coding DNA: TGCGCCAGCAGCCAAGATGTAACTCGTCTAGCGGGAGTGCGCAATGAGCAGTTCTTC. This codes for CASSQDVTRLAGVRNEQFF.

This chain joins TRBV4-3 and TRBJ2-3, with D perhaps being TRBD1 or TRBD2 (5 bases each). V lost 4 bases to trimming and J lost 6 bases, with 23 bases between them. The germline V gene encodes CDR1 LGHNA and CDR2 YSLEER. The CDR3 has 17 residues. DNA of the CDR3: TGCGCCAGCAGCCCAGATTTGGCGTCTAGCAACAGGGATACGCAGTATTTT. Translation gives CASSPDLASSNRDTQYF.

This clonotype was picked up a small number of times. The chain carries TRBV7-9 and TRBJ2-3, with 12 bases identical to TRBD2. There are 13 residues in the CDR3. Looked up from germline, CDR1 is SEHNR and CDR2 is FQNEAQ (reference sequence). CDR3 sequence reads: CVSTSGRSDTQYF. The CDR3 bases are TGTGTCTCAACTAGCGGGAGGTCAGATACGCAGTATTTT.

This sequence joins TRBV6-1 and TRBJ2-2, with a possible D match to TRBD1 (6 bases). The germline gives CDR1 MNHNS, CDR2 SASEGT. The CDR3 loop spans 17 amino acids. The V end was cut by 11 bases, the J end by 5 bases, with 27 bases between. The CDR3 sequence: CAVTYSGRGISTGELFF. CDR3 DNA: TGTGCCGTCACCTATTCAGGCAGGGGCATAAGTACCGGGGAGCTGTTTTTT.

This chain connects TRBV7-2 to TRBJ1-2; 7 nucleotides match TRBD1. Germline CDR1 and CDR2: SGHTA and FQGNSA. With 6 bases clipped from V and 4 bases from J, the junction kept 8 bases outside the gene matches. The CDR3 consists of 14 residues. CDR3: CASRPTGTAYGYTF. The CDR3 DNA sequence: TGTGCCAGCAGGCCGACGGGGACAGCCTATGGCTACACCTTC.

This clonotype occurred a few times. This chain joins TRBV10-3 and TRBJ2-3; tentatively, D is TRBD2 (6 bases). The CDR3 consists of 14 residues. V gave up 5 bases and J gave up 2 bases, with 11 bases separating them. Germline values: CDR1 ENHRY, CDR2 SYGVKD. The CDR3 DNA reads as TGTGCCATCAGTTCTGGGGGGTTCACAGATACGCAGTATTTT. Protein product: CAISSGGFTDTQYF.

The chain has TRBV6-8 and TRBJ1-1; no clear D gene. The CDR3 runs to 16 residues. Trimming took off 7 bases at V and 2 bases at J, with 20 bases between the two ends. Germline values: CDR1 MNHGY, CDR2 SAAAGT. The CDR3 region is CASNSSGSHVNTEAFF. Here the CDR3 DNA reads TGTGCCAGCAATTCGAGTGGCAGCCATGTCAACACTGAAGCTTTCTTT.

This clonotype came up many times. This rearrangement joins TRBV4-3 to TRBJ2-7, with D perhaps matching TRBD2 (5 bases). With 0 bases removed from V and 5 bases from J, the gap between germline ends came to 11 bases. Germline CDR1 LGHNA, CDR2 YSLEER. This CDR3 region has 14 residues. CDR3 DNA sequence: TGCGCCAGCAGCCAAGACGCGGGTAGGCACGAGCAGTACTTC. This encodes CASSQDAGRHEQYF.

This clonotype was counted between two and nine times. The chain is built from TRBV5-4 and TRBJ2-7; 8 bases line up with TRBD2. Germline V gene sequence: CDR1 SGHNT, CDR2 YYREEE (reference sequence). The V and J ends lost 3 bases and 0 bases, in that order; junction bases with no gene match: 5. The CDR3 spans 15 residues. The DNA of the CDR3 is TGTGCCAGCAGCTACAGCGGGGGCCTCTCCTACGAGCAGTACTTC. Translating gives CASSYSGGLSYEQYF.